This is a list of T cell receptor beta chains from one sample in a study of T cell changes during pregnancy in multiple sclerosis. Libraries were prepared by immunoSEQ multiplex PCR; TCRdb keeps only in-frame clonotypes and omits some of them. The data hold over 55,000 clones, with roughly 88% observed a single time. The specimen comprised peripheral blood, sampled after pregnancy. These receptors all stem from a female donor in good health, enrolled as a control in a pregnancy study. Each CDR3 is given with its conserved first and last residue. D genes are given only for firm matches. Clone sizes are given selectively: once, few, many, or a class where the clone is expanded.

D: TRBD1
size: .
V: TRBV30
J: TRBJ1-2
CDR3: CAWTDREDYGYTF
DNA: TGTGCCTGGACCGACAGGGAAGACTATGGCTACACCTTC

D: .
size: .
V: TRBV25-1
J: TRBJ2-1
CDR3: CASSETFNEQFF
DNA: TGTGCCAGCAGTGAAACTTTCAATGAGCAGTTCTTC

D: .
size: .
V: TRBV4-2
J: TRBJ2-3
CDR3: CASSQRADFATDTQYF
DNA: TGTGCCAGCAGCCAGCGGGCGGACTTCGCCACAGATACGCAGTATTTT

D: TRBD1
size: .
V: TRBV19
J: TRBJ1-2
CDR3: CASSPGQGFTYGYTF
DNA: TGTGCCAGTAGTCCCGGACAGGGGTTCACCTATGGCTACACCTTC

D: .
size: .
V: TRBV19
J: TRBJ1-1
CDR3: CASSIFQGRDEAFF
DNA: TGTGCCAGTAGTATATTCCAGGGGCGAGACGAAGCTTTCTTT

D: .
size: .
V: TRBV5-4
J: TRBJ2-5
CDR3: CASSLGVSAQETQYF
DNA: TGTGCCAGCAGCTTGGGTGTTAGCGCGCAAGAGACCCAGTACTTC

D: TRBD1
size: once
V: TRBV30
J: TRBJ1-2
CDR3: CASPGQGYGYTF
DNA: TGTGCCTCACCGGGACAGGGCTATGGCTACACCTTC

D: .
size: .
V: TRBV7-8
J: TRBJ1-2
CDR3: CASSLELNGYTF
DNA: TGTGCCAGCAGCTTAGAGCTTAATGGCTACACCTTC

D: TRBD2
size: .
V: TRBV4-3
J: TRBJ2-1
CDR3: CASSQALAGGDNEQFF
DNA: TGCGCCAGCAGCCAAGCACTCGCGGGGGGGGACAATGAGCAGTTCTTC

D: .
size: .
V: TRBV11-2
J: TRBJ1-3
CDR3: CASSLGAGTGNTIYF
DNA: TGTGCCAGCAGCTTAGGGGCAGGGACTGGAAACACCATATATTTT

D: TRBD2
size: once
V: TRBV5-1
J: TRBJ2-3
CDR3: CASSFGSSGGTDTQYF
DNA: TGCGCCAGCAGCTTCGGCTCCAGCGGGGGAACAGATACGCAGTATTTT

D: TRBD2
size: .
V: TRBV25-1
J: TRBJ2-1
CDR3: CASSEYPGLADNEQFF
DNA: TGTGCCAGCAGTGAATACCCGGGACTAGCGGATAATGAGCAGTTCTTC

D: TRBD1
size: .
V: TRBV7-8
J: TRBJ2-5
CDR3: CASSHRTGEQETQYF
DNA: TGTGCCAGCAGCCATCGGACAGGGGAGCAAGAGACCCAGTACTTC

D: .
size: .
V: TRBV7-2
J: TRBJ1-2
CDR3: CASSLGSKLAGEHGYTF
DNA: TGTGCCAGCAGCTTAGGGAGTAAATTGGCAGGGGAGCATGGCTACACCTTC

D: TRBD1
size: .
V: TRBV7-9
J: TRBJ2-3
CDR3: CASSFGTATSTDTQYF
DNA: TGTGCCAGCAGCTTCGGGACAGCAACTAGCACAGATACGCAGTATTTT

D: TRBD1
size: few
V: TRBV13
J: TRBJ2-5
CDR3: CASSYTGTGSETQYF
DNA: TGTGCCAGCAGTTATACCGGGACAGGGTCAGAGACCCAGTACTTC

D: .
size: .
V: TRBV19
J: TRBJ2-3
CDR3: CASRSGQTADTQYF
DNA: TGTGCCAGTAGGTCCGGACAGACGGCAGATACGCAGTATTTT